These 25 T cell receptor beta chains originate from one sample sequenced in a study of sequential checkpoint blockade in melanoma. Measured with immunoSEQ multiplex PCR; TCRdb has only the in-frame clones, and not every one. The sample yields under 15,000 clones, roughly a fifth seen once. Treatment meaning: randomized to nivolumab then ipilimumab (arm A) or the reverse (arm B). The sequenced sample was tumor tissue (inferred from file names), obtained from a patient given nivolumab and ipilimumab in sequence. These TCRs come from a human donor with melanoma.

The CDR3 protein is CASGHRARGNYEQYF. The CDR3 DNA is TGTGCCAGTGGCCACAGGGCCCGAGGAAACTACGAGCAGTACTTC. The J gene is TRBJ2-7, the V gene TRBV19; D might be TRBD1 (6 bases). Germline values: CDR1 LNHDA, CDR2 SQIVND (reference sequence). This CDR3 has 15 residues. V lost 8 bases, J lost 3 bases, and 20 bases lay in between.

This clone was counted at least ten times. The rearrangement links TRBV11-3 to TRBJ2-1; 10 bases are shared with TRBD2. The CDR3 sequence is 14 residues long. Per the germline V gene, CDR1 is SGHNT and CDR2 is YENEEA. J gave up 14 bases and V 5 bases, and 12 bases lay outside the gene matches. CDR3 coding DNA: TGTGCCAGCAGCCAAGGTGAACTAGCGGGGTACAAGTTCTTC. It yields the protein CASSQGELAGYKFF.

This clone was found a few times. This chain joins TRBV15 and TRBJ2-1, with TRBD2 as a possible D gene (5 bases). The CDR3 loop spans 17 amino acids. Trimming cost V 1 base and J 7 bases, with 20 bases left between them. The germline CDR1 and CDR2 sequences are LNHNV and YYDKDF (reference sequence). The CDR3 region has the DNA TGTGCCACCAGCAGAGTACGCGAGACTACTAATACAAATGAGCAGTTCTTC. This codes for CATSRVRETTNTNEQFF.

The chain recombines TRBV14 with TRBJ1-5; 8 bases agree with TRBD1. The CDR3 runs 14 residues. With V trimmed by 4 bases and J by 7 bases, 6 bases remained unmatched. In germline, CDR1 is SGHDN, CDR2 FVKESK. The CDR3 bases are TGTGCCAGCAGCCCGACAGGGGTTGGGCAGCCCCAGCATTTT. It codes for CASSPTGVGQPQHF.

This clone was detected a few times. The DNA for the CDR3 is TGTGCCAGCAGTGACCTAGCGGGATACACCGGGGAGCTGTTTTTT. Its protein is CASSDLAGYTGELFF. The V gene is TRBV6-8, the J gene TRBJ2-2; TRBD2 matches 9 bases. CDR1 and CDR2 from the germline V gene are MNHGY and SAAAGT. The CDR3 is made up of 15 amino acids. The V and J ends lost 5 bases and 3 bases, in that order; junction bases with no gene match: 4.

This clone appeared once. V is TRBV19 and J is TRBJ2-7; 12 nucleotides line up with TRBD1. The CDR3 covers 19 residues. The germline V gene encodes CDR1 LNHDA and CDR2 SQIVND (reference sequence). V shed 4 bases, J shed 3 bases, and the junction held 16 bases outside the gene matches. The CDR3 loop reads CASSRTGTGGSSWGYEQYF. CDR3 DNA: TGTGCCAGTAGTAGAACCGGGACAGGGGGCTCTTCCTGGGGCTACGAGCAGTACTTC. The variable domain in full, with the rest retrieved from reference TRBV19 and TRBJ2-7, is DGGITQSPKYLFRKEGQNVTLSCEQNLNHDAMYWYRQDPGQGLRLIYYSQIVNDFQKGDIAEGYSVSREKKESFPLTVTSAQKNPTAFYLCASSRTGTGGSSWGYEQYFGPGTRLTVT.

V usage is TRBV29-1 and J usage is TRBJ1-1, with a tentative D call TRBD1 (6 bases). The germline V and J ends were trimmed by 6 bases and 0 bases, with 11 bases remaining between them. Germline CDR1 is SQVTM and CDR2 is ANQGSEA. This CDR3 has 13 amino acids. CDR3 region: CSVQTGMNTEAFF. CDR3 DNA: TGCAGCGTCCAAACAGGGATGAACACTGAAGCTTTCTTT.

The CDR3 is CASSPLAGGYNEQFF. For the CDR3, the DNA is TGTGCCAGCAGCCCACTAGCGGGGGGGTACAATGAGCAGTTCTTC. The V gene is TRBV6-8, the J gene TRBJ2-1; TRBD2 matches 13 bases. CDR3 length equals 15 residues. Germline loops: CDR1 MNHGY, CDR2 SAAAGT. J lost 4 bases, V lost 6 bases, and 3 bases had no gene match.

The chain joins TRBV25-1 to TRBJ1-4, with 7 nucleotides matching TRBD1. CDR1 is MGHDK, CDR2 SYGVNS, per germline. Trimming cost V 3 bases and J 6 bases; bases outside gene matches: 4. This CDR3 spans 14 amino acids. The CDR3 sequence: CASSDSGGYEKLFF. DNA of the CDR3: TGTGCCAGCAGTGATTCAGGGGGATATGAAAAACTGTTTTTT.

In this sample, this clone turned up a few times. The chain is built from TRBV6-8 and TRBJ2-2; D remains ambiguous. Germline V gene data show CDR1 as MNHGY and CDR2 as SAAAGT. CDR3 length: 12 residues. The ends were cut back, 6 bases at V and 7 bases at J, with 9 bases in the middle. CDR3 nucleotide sequence: TGTGCCAGCAGCCCCACAAACGGGGAGCTGTTTTTT. It translates to CASSPTNGELFF.

The genes are TRBV28 and TRBJ1-3, with D hard to call. The CDR3 loop spans 12 amino acids. Germline assignment: CDR1 MDHEN and CDR2 SYDVKM. The ends were cut back, 5 bases at V and 2 bases at J, with 4 bases in the middle. DNA of the CDR3: TGTGCCAGCAGTCTAGCTGGAAACACCATATATTTT. Amino acids: CASSLAGNTIYF.

This clone turned up a few times. V is TRBV7-7 and J is TRBJ1-5; D perhaps matches TRBD1 (5 bases). With 6 bases removed from V and 7 bases from J, the gap between germline ends came to 16 bases. Per germline, CDR1 SSHAT and CDR2 FNYEAQ (reference sequence). The CDR3 covers 14 residues. CDR3 in DNA: TGTGCCAGCAGTCAAACGCAGGGTGGGCAGCCCCAGCATTTT. It yields the protein CASSQTQGGQPQHF.

This clone was observed a few times. The chain has TRBV6-8 and TRBJ2-2; TRBD2 agrees at 11 bases. The CDR3 is 15 residues long. Germline CDR1 is MNHGY and CDR2 is SAAAGT. V was clipped by 6 bases and J by 6 bases; unmatched bases: 6. The CDR3 DNA reads as TGTGCCAGCAGCGCTACGGGACTAGCGGCCGGGGAGCTGTTTTTT. It is translated as CASSATGLAAGELFF.

The genes are TRBV11-3 and TRBJ1-1; D is uncertain. The V gene lost 8 bases and the J gene lost 1 base, with 14 bases spanning the gap. Per the germline V gene, CDR1 is SGHNT and CDR2 is YENEEA. The CDR3 runs 14 residues. CDR3 sequence: CASARRVGNTEAFF. For the CDR3, the DNA is TGTGCCAGCGCCAGAAGGGTAGGGAACACTGAAGCTTTCTTT.

J is TRBJ2-1 and V is TRBV11-3; maybe TRBD2 (6 bases). V shed 5 bases and J shed 7 bases, with 15 bases lying between them. Germline CDR1 is SGHNT and CDR2 is YENEEA. This CDR3 is 14 amino acids long. The CDR3 protein is CASSHPGLRNEQFF. The DNA for the CDR3 is TGTGCCAGCAGCCACCCGGGACTCCGGAATGAGCAGTTCTTC.

CDR3 nucleotide sequence: TGTGCCAGTAGGACAGCGGTTGGGGCCCTCCACTTT. Amino acid sequence: CASRTAVGALHF. The chain uses TRBV19 and TRBJ1-6, with a weak D call TRBD1 (5 bases). The CDR3 runs 12 residues. V lost 6 bases and J lost 14, with 14 bases in between. Looked up from germline, CDR1 is LNHDA and CDR2 is SQIVND (reference sequence).

Only a few counts were recorded for this clone. The gene calls are TRBV30 and TRBJ2-1, with a weak D call TRBD2 (5 bases). Germline V CDR1 and CDR2: GTSNPN, SVGIG (reference sequence). The CDR3 is 11 amino acids. Trimming shortened V by 0 bases and J by 9 bases, and 6 bases separated the two germline ends. The DNA for the CDR3 is TGTGCCTGGAGTGTAGCGGTTGAGCAGTTCTTC. This sequence encodes CAWSVAVEQFF.

The V call is TRBV11-3, the J call TRBJ2-2, with TRBD2 identical over 9 bases. J lost 4 bases, V lost 7 bases, and 10 bases had no gene match. Per germline, CDR1 SGHNT and CDR2 YENEEA. This CDR3 spans 16 amino acids. The DNA of the CDR3 is TGTGCCAGCACTCCGGCGGGGGGGCGAGCCACCGGGGAGCTGTTTTTT. Amino acid sequence: CASTPAGGRATGELFF.

This chain connects TRBV14 to TRBJ1-1; D is uncertain. Trimming removed 4 bases from V and 1 base from J, with 13 bases in between. Per germline, CDR1 SGHDN and CDR2 FVKESK. CDR3 length: 15 residues. This CDR3 reads CASSLRGWRNTEAFF. CDR3 in DNA: TGTGCCAGCAGCCTAAGAGGGTGGAGGAACACTGAAGCTTTCTTT.

This clone was seen repeatedly, ten times or more. The chain links TRBV11-3 to TRBJ1-3; 7 nucleotides match TRBD1. Per the germline V gene, CDR1 is SGHNT and CDR2 is YENEEA. The CDR3 is 15 residues long. The junction had 2 bases not matched to a gene; V was cut back by 3 bases and J by 0 bases. The CDR3 sequence: CASSLGTVSGNTIYF. DNA of the CDR3: TGTGCCAGCAGCTTGGGGACAGTCTCTGGAAACACCATATATTTT.

Many counts were recorded for this clone. V and J are TRBV11-3 and TRBJ1-5, with D perhaps matching TRBD1 (5 bases). The CDR3 has 15 residues. Trimming left V 5 bases short and J 3 bases short, with 14 bases between. Looked up from germline, CDR1 is SGHNT and CDR2 is YENEEA. The chain's CDR3 is CASSKGIGNNQPQHF. For the CDR3, the DNA is TGTGCCAGCAGCAAGGGGATCGGGAACAATCAGCCCCAGCATTTT.

The chain is built from TRBV1 and TRBJ2-1. TRBV1 is listed as a pseudogene. The CDR3 spans 16 residues. The CDR3: CASSQDRRGDHNEQFF. CDR3 coding DNA: TGCGCCAGCAGCCAAGATCGGAGGGGGGACCACAATGAGCAGTTCTTC.

By frequency in the sample, this clone is medium-sized. This rearrangement joins TRBV19 to TRBJ2-7; D not certain. Trimming cost V 3 bases and J 2 bases, with 11 bases left between them. Per the germline V gene, CDR1 is LNHDA and CDR2 is SQIVND (reference sequence). This CDR3 comprises 14 residues. CDR3 nucleotides: TGTGCCAGTAGTATTGGCCTTCTTGCCTACGAGCAGTACTTC. Its protein is CASSIGLLAYEQYF.

In its sample, this clone was seen a few times. The rearrangement joins TRBV4-1 to TRBJ1-1; TRBD1 might be the D (6 bases). V was trimmed by 8 bases and J by 0 bases, leaving 16 bases between them. Germline V CDR1 and CDR2: MGHRA, YSYEKL. The CDR3 covers 15 residues. This chain's CDR3 is CASAEGGPMNTEAFF. CDR3 DNA sequence: TGCGCCAGCGCTGAGGGGGGGCCTATGAACACTGAAGCTTTCTTT.

The table lists this clone with many counts. The chain links TRBV7-1 to TRBJ2-1; 11 positions agree with TRBD2. TRBV7-1 is an open reading frame, and its role is uncertain. Losses at the gene ends were 7 bases for V and 5 bases for J; bases not matched to a gene: 4. This CDR3 has 14 residues. This CDR3 is CASKVAGGHNEQFF. DNA of the CDR3: TGTGCCAGCAAAGTAGCGGGAGGGCACAATGAGCAGTTCTTC.